Included here is one TCR beta chain sequence, with context. The protocol was immunoSEQ multiplex PCR, while the TCRdb copy is restricted to in-frame clones and leaves out a portion. The top ten clones hold 0.95% to 1.5% of a sample with some 340,000 clones, roughly 87% of them seen once. These data originate in a study of cytomegalovirus exposure and HLA in healthy donors. Germline V gene sequence: CDR1 SGDLS, CDR2 YYNGEE. The ends were cut back, 6 bases at V and 11 bases at J, with 14 bases in the middle. The CDR3 has 11 amino acids. The sequence derives from a woman in her 30s in good health and CMV-seropositive. This chain connects TRBV9 to TRBJ1-1; D is possibly TRBD1 (5 bases). The sequenced sample consisted of PBMCs. The CDR3 is CASTRGGVAFF. In DNA, the CDR3 is TGTGCCAGCACCCGGGGGGGTGTGGCTTTCTTT.